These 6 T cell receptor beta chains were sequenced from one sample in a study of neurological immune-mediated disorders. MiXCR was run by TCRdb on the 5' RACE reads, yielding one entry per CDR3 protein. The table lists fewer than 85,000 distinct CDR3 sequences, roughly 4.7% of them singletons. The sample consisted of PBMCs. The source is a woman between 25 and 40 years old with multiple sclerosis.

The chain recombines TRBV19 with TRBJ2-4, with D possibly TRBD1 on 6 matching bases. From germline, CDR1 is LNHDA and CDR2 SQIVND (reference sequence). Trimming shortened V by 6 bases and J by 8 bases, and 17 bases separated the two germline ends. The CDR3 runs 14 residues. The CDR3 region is CASREGQLGDIQYF. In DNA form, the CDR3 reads TGTGCCAGTAGAGAAGGACAGCTGGGGGACATTCAGTACTTC.

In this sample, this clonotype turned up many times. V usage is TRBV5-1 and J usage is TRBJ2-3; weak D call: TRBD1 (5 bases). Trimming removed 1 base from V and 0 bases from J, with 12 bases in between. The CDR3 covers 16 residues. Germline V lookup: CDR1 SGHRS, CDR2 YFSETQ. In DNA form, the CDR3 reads TGCGCCAGCAGCTTGCAGGGCCAGACGAGCACAGATACGCAGTATTTT. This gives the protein CASSLQGQTSTDTQYF.

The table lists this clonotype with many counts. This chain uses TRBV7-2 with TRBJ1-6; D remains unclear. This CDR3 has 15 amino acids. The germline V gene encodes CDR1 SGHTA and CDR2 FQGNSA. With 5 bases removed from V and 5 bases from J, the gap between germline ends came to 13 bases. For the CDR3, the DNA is TGTGCCAGCAGCCGACCGGGCATCGATAATTCACCCCTCCACTTT. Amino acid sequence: CASSRPGIDNSPLHF.

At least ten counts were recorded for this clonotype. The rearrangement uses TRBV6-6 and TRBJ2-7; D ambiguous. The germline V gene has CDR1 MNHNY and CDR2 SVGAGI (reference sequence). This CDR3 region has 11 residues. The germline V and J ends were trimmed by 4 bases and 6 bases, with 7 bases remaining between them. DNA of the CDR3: TGTGCCAGCAGTTCCGTAGGCGAGCAGTACTTC. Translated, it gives CASSSVGEQYF.

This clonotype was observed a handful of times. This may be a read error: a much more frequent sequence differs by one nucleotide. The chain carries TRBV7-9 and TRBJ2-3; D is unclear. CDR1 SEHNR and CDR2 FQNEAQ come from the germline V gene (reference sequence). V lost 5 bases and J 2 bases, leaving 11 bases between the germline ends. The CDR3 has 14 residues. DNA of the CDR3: TGTGCCAGCAGCCCTCAAATATTCACAGATACGCAGTATTTT. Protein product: CASSPQIFTDTQYF. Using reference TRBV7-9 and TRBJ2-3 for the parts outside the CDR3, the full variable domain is DTGVSQNPRHKITKRGQNVTFRCDPISEHNRLYWYRQTLGQGPEFLTYFQNEAQLEKSRLLSDRFSAERPKGSFSTLEIQRTEQGDSAMYLCASSPQIFTDTQYFGPGTRLTVL.

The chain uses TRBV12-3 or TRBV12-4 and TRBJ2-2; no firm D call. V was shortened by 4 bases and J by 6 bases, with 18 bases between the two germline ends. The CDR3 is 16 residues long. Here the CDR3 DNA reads TGTGCCAGCAGTTCAAGGGTGTACCCTGTACCCGGGGAGCTGTTTTTT. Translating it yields CASSSRVYPVPGELFF.